One and the same sample provided the 27 T cell receptor beta chains below, sequenced in a study of beta chain features in type 1 diabetes. Which antigens these TCRs recognize remains unknown. The study, taken as a whole, reports: Patients with Type 1 diabetes showed moderately but significantly shorter TCRB CDR3s in all four CD4+ subsets.

The isolated RNA, all of it, was reverse transcribed, so expressed TCRB transcripts were what got sequenced. The assay was immunoSEQ multiplex PCR, and TCRdb's table has in-frame clones only and misses some. The data show approximately 70,000 clones, 45% to 50% seen once. Sample: central memory CD4+ T cells from blood. These receptors originate from a man aged 30 to 45 with type 1 diabetes.

This CDR3 is CASSETLSYEQYF. In nucleotides, the CDR3 is TGTGCCAGCAGCGAGACTTTATCCTACGAGCAGTACTTC. The chain couples TRBV11-3 to TRBJ2-7; D remains unclear. CDR1 is SGHNT and CDR2 is YENEEA in the germline V gene. This CDR3 has 13 residues. V dropped 5 bases and J dropped 1 base, with 9 bases sitting between them.

The chain recombines TRBV30 with TRBJ2-3, with D tentatively TRBD2 (7 bases). V was shortened by 0 bases and J by 2 bases, with 15 bases between the two germline ends. Germline V CDR1 and CDR2: GTSNPN, SVGIG (reference sequence). This CDR3 spans 16 amino acids. The DNA for the CDR3 is TGTGCCTGGAGTGTCGGGGGAGGGGGTCACACAGATACGCAGTATTTT. This encodes CAWSVGGGGHTDTQYF.

The J gene is TRBJ2-7, the V gene TRBV6-6; D gene uncertain. The CDR3 length is 12 residues. Trimming removed 6 bases at V and 7 bases at J, with 13 bases between. Germline V CDR1 and CDR2: MNHNY, SVGAGI (reference sequence). The CDR3 is CASSPVEWEQYF. The CDR3 DNA is TGTGCCAGCAGCCCTGTTGAGTGGGAGCAGTACTTC.

This chain's CDR3 is CASSFGGFSFF. The DNA of the CDR3 is TGTGCCAGCAGCTTTGGGGGGTTTTCGTTCTTC. The chain combines TRBV11-2 with TRBJ2-1, with D possibly matching TRBD2 (6 bases). The CDR3 runs to 11 residues. Germline V gene data show CDR1 as SGHAT and CDR2 as FQNNGV. The V end was cut by 3 bases, the J end by 15 bases, with 12 bases between.

The chain carries TRBV19 and TRBJ2-3; 11 bases map to TRBD1. Trimming at V came to 7 bases and at J to 4 bases, leaving 4 bases not matched to a gene. The CDR3 has 14 amino acids. Germline V gene lookup returns CDR1 LNHDA and CDR2 SQIVND (reference sequence). DNA of the CDR3: TGTGCCAGTACCCGGGACAGGGGGGCAGATACGCAGTATTTT. It is translated as CASTRDRGADTQYF.

The rearrangement joins TRBV6-1 to TRBJ2-7, with D unresolved. V shed 7 bases and J shed 3 bases, with 4 bases lying between them. The CDR3 length is 10 residues. Germline CDR1 is MNHNS and CDR2 is SASEGT. The DNA of the CDR3 is TGTGCCAGCATAGACTACGAGCAGTACTTC. As protein: CASIDYEQYF.

This chain uses TRBV19 with TRBJ2-4; 7 bases align to TRBD2. J gave up 8 bases and V 8 bases, and 9 bases lay outside the gene matches. The CDR3 runs to 13 residues. Germline loops: CDR1 LNHDA, CDR2 SQIVND (reference sequence). CDR3 sequence reads: CASAGRAGDIQYF. The CDR3, as DNA: TGTGCCAGTGCAGGACGGGCGGGGGACATTCAGTACTTC.

The chain recombines TRBV2 with TRBJ1-5; perhaps TRBD1 as D (6 bases). Looked up from germline, CDR1 is SNHLY and CDR2 is FYNNEI. V was clipped by 4 bases and J by 4 bases, with 11 bases between them. The CDR3 is made up of 14 amino acids. CDR3 DNA sequence: TGTGCCAGCAGTGCAGGGACATCTAATCAGCCCCAGCATTTT. This codes for CASSAGTSNQPQHF.

J is TRBJ2-5 and V is TRBV5-1; 7 nucleotides agree with TRBD1. CDR3 length: 14 amino acids. J lost 1 base, V lost 3 bases, and 3 bases had no gene match. Germline V lookup: CDR1 SGHRS, CDR2 YFSETQ. The CDR3 spells CASSSGDSQETQYF. The CDR3 nucleotides are TGCGCCAGCAGCTCAGGGGACAGCCAAGAGACCCAGTACTTC.

This clone has only a few counts. DNA of the CDR3: TGCGCCAGCAGCTTGGAGGGCGGGACTGAAGCTTTCTTT. It translates to CASSLEGGTEAFF. This chain uses TRBV5-1 with TRBJ1-1; the D is unclear. Deletions cut 0 bases from V and 5 bases from J, with 8 bases between. From germline, CDR1 is SGHRS and CDR2 YFSETQ. This CDR3 has 13 residues.

The chain couples TRBV14 to TRBJ1-4; 9 nucleotides agree with TRBD1. V dropped 3 bases and J dropped 12; count of bases not matched to a gene: 5. This CDR3 comprises 13 residues. The germline V gene encodes CDR1 SGHDN and CDR2 FVKESK. CDR3 region: CASSQLRTGELFF. CDR3 DNA sequence: TGTGCCAGCAGCCAGCTCCGGACAGGGGAACTGTTTTTT. The full variable domain, in which reference TRBV14 and TRBJ1-4 provide the parts outside the CDR3, is EAGVTQFPSHSVIEKGQTVTLRCDPISGHDNLYWYRRVMGKEIKFLLHFVKESKQDESGMPNNRFLAERTGGTYSTLKVQPAELEDSGVYFCASSQLRTGELFFGSGTQLSVL.

V usage is TRBV4-1 and J usage is TRBJ2-7; possibly TRBD1 for D (6 bases). Germline V gives CDR1 MGHRA, CDR2 YSYEKL. The CDR3 consists of 16 residues. V lost 5 bases and J 1 base, leaving 18 bases between the germline ends. CDR3 nucleotide sequence: TGCGCCAGCAGCTATGAGCCGGACAGCAGGTCCTACGAGCAGTACTTC. This translates into CASSYEPDSRSYEQYF.

The J gene is TRBJ2-1, the V gene TRBV15, with D possibly being TRBD2 (6 bases). The CDR3 totals 18 residues. Trimming removed 3 bases from V and 0 bases from J, with 18 bases in between. Per germline, CDR1 LNHNV and CDR2 YYDKDF (reference sequence). CDR3 region: CATSRNKQAGISYNEQFF. The DNA of the CDR3 is TGTGCCACCAGCAGGAATAAACAAGCGGGCATCTCCTACAATGAGCAGTTCTTC.

This clone came up a few times. Here the CDR3 DNA reads TGTGCCACCAGCAGAGGTCTAGCTTCAGATACGCAGTATTTT. Translated, it gives CATSRGLASDTQYF. This chain uses TRBV15 with TRBJ2-3, with D possibly being TRBD2 (5 bases). Germline assignment: CDR1 LNHNV and CDR2 YYDKDF (reference sequence). The CDR3 has 14 residues. Trimming stripped 1 base from V and 4 bases from J, with 9 bases between.

The chain is built from TRBV29-1 and TRBJ1-5, with D possibly matching TRBD1 (6 bases). Germline loops: CDR1 SQVTM, CDR2 ANQGSEA. Trimming removed 4 bases at V and 7 bases at J, with 14 bases between. The CDR3 is 13 amino acids. The CDR3 nucleotides read TGCAGCGTTGGGGACACGGCGGCGCAGCCCCAGCATTTT. Translating it yields CSVGDTAAQPQHF.

This clone occurred once. The chain is built from TRBV6-1 and TRBJ1-2; D unresolved. Trimming removed 5 bases from V and 2 bases from J, with 3 bases in between. CDR1 and CDR2 from the germline V gene are MNHNS and SASEGT. The CDR3 sequence is 11 residues long. The chain's CDR3 is CASSSNYGYTF. CDR3 nucleotide sequence: TGTGCCAGCAGTAGCAACTATGGCTACACCTTC.

The chain joins TRBV4-1 to TRBJ2-7, with 11 bases fitting TRBD1. The V gene's germline CDR1 is MGHRA and CDR2 YSYEKL. Trimming cost V 1 base and J 4 bases; bases outside gene matches: 9. This CDR3 has 17 residues. The CDR3 DNA reads TGCGCCAGCAGCCAAGCGGCCGGACAGGGGGCGTTTTACGAGCAGTACTTC. It specifies CASSQAAGQGAFYEQYF.

This clone was observed at least ten times. The J gene is TRBJ1-1, the V gene TRBV5-6; 7 bases line up with TRBD1. The CDR3 is 15 amino acids. The germline CDR1 and CDR2 sequences are SGHDT and YYEEEE. Losses at the gene ends were 0 bases for V and 11 bases for J; bases not matched to a gene: 13. In DNA form, the CDR3 reads TGTGCCAGCAGCTTGGGCCCTAGGGGGCCGGGGTGGGCTTTCTTT. Residues: CASSLGPRGPGWAFF.

This chain links TRBV10-2 with TRBJ2-1; 10 positions match TRBD2. J was trimmed by 7 bases and V by 6 bases; bases with no gene match: 9. The CDR3 extends over 15 amino acids. Germline CDR1 WSHSY, CDR2 SAAADI. CDR3 DNA: TGCGCCAGCAGCCAAGCGGGGGGGCTCGGTAATGAGCAGTTCTTC. Amino acid sequence: CASSQAGGLGNEQFF.

The chain carries TRBV30 and TRBJ1-1, with 8 positions matching TRBD1. Per the germline V gene, CDR1 is GTSNPN and CDR2 is SVGIG (reference sequence). Germline trimming cut 7 bases from V and 4 bases from J; bases unmatched to any gene: 14. This CDR3 contains 15 residues. CDR3 in DNA: TGTGCCTATACAGGACAGGGAGGACGGGGCACTGAAGCTTTCTTT. Its protein is CAYTGQGGRGTEAFF.

The rearrangement uses TRBV4-1 and TRBJ1-5; D unclear. The germline V gene has CDR1 MGHRA and CDR2 YSYEKL. This CDR3 is built from 14 residues. Trimming left V 0 bases short and J 4 bases short, with 7 bases between. The CDR3 loop reads CASSQEIRNQPQHF. The DNA of the CDR3 is TGCGCCAGCAGCCAAGAGATCCGGAATCAGCCCCAGCATTTT.

V gene TRBV4-2 combines with J gene TRBJ2-2, with 9 positions matching TRBD2. With V trimmed by 2 bases and J by 7 bases, 8 bases remained unmatched. This CDR3 is built from 16 residues. CDR1 is LGHNA, CDR2 YNFKEQ, per germline. The CDR3 bases are TGTGCCAGCAGCCAAAGCGGCGGGAGGGCAGTCGGGGAGCTGTTTTTT. Translation gives CASSQSGGRAVGELFF.

The CDR3 sequence is CASSLLQMNTEAFF. The CDR3 DNA follows: TGTGCCAGCAGCTTACTACAGATGAACACTGAAGCTTTCTTT. The gene calls are TRBV7-9 and TRBJ1-1; D gene uncertain. The germline V gene has CDR1 SEHNR and CDR2 FQNEAQ (reference sequence). The CDR3 covers 14 residues. Trimming shortened V by 2 bases and J by 0 bases, and 7 bases separated the two germline ends.

The CDR3: CASSPLGGGQGGELFF. For the CDR3, the DNA is TGTGCCAGTAGCCCTCTCGGCGGGGGGCAGGGCGGGGAGCTGTTTTTT. The chain links TRBV19 to TRBJ2-2, with TRBD2 matching 8 bases. Germline trimming cut 6 bases from V and 7 bases from J; bases unmatched to any gene: 13. Germline CDR1 and CDR2: LNHDA and SQIVND (reference sequence). The CDR3 loop spans 16 amino acids.

The chain combines TRBV7-2 with TRBJ2-7; TRBD2 matches at 7 bases. The CDR3 extends over 13 amino acids. CDR1 is SGHTA, CDR2 FQGNSA, per germline. After removal of 2 bases from V and 2 bases from J, the junction contained 0 bases not matched to a gene. The CDR3, as DNA: TGTGCCAGCAGCTTACTAGCGGCCTACGAGCAGTACTTC. Its protein product is CASSLLAAYEQYF.

The V gene is TRBV5-1, the J gene TRBJ1-2; D perhaps matches TRBD1 (5 bases). The CDR3 spans 16 residues. Trimming pared 4 bases from V and 4 bases from J, leaving 20 bases between. The germline gives CDR1 SGHRS, CDR2 YFSETQ. In nucleotides, the CDR3 is TGCGCCAGCAGCCGGACCCAAACAACAGGTCCCTATGGCTACACCTTC. Protein product: CASSRTQTTGPYGYTF.

This chain joins TRBV19 and TRBJ2-1; TRBD1 is a possible D gene (5 bases). The CDR3 length is 15 residues. V dropped 4 bases and J dropped 4 bases, with 14 bases sitting between them. In germline, CDR1 is LNHDA, CDR2 SQIVND (reference sequence). CDR3 residues: CASSKTDGFYNEQFF. The CDR3 DNA follows: TGTGCCAGTAGTAAGACAGACGGATTTTACAATGAGCAGTTCTTC.